A selection of T cell receptor beta chains follows, all from one sample in a study of preoperative IRX-2 immunotherapy in early breast cancer. TCRdb's table, derived via immunoSEQ multiplex PCR, lists solely in-frame clones and lacks some. The top ten hold about 2.1% of the sample, which has roughly 93,000 clones, roughly 89% seen once. This specimen was tumor tissue, taken after IRX-2 immunotherapy. The receptors derive from a human donor with breast cancer. Each CDR3 is given with its conserved first and last residue. D genes are given only for firm matches. Part of the rows lack a size; the others show once, few, many or a class for expanded clones.

J: TRBJ2-7
V: TRBV28
D: NA
size: NA
CDR3: CASSSISGSSYEQYF
DNA: TGTGCCAGCAGCTCGATTTCTGGCAGCTCCTACGAGCAGTACTTC

J: TRBJ1-5
V: TRBV6-8
D: NA
size: NA
CDR3: CASRGYGGQPQHF
DNA: TGTGCCAGCAGAGGGTACGGAGGACAGCCCCAGCATTTT

J: TRBJ2-1
V: TRBV19
D: TRBD2
size: NA
CDR3: CASRPEGGRAWADEQFF
DNA: TGTGCCAGTAGGCCAGAGGGCGGGAGGGCGTGGGCTGATGAGCAGTTCTTC

J: TRBJ2-1
V: TRBV5-1
D: NA
size: once
CDR3: CASSLEGVTYNEQFF
DNA: TGCGCCAGCAGCTTGGAAGGGGTGACCTACAATGAGCAGTTCTTC

J: TRBJ1-5
V: TRBV19
D: NA
size: NA
CDR3: CASSIAGFDQPQHF
DNA: TGTGCCAGTAGTATAGCAGGGTTCGATCAGCCCCAGCATTTT

J: TRBJ2-7
V: TRBV25-1
D: TRBD2
size: NA
CDR3: CASREGLAGEQYF
DNA: TGTGCCAGCAGGGAGGGACTAGCGGGGGAGCAGTACTTC

J: TRBJ1-5
V: TRBV6-8
D: TRBD1
size: NA
CDR3: CASRWDRDQPQHF
DNA: TGTGCCAGCAGGTGGGACAGGGATCAGCCCCAGCATTTT

J: TRBJ1-1
V: TRBV7-7
D: NA
size: NA
CDR3: CASSLGGKDTEAFF
DNA: TGTGCCAGCAGCTTAGGGGGTAAGGACACTGAAGCTTTCTTT

J: TRBJ2-3
V: TRBV19
D: NA
size: NA
CDR3: CASRNTDTQYF
DNA: TGTGCCAGTAGAAACACAGATACGCAGTATTTT

J: TRBJ1-2
V: TRBV11-3
D: TRBD1
size: NA
CDR3: CASSSRTGNYGYTF
DNA: TGTGCCAGCAGCTCGAGGACAGGCAACTATGGCTACACCTTC

J: TRBJ2-2
V: TRBV5-1
D: NA
size: NA
CDR3: CASRSTRGGTGELFF
DNA: TGCGCCAGCAGATCTACCCGGGGAGGCACCGGGGAGCTGTTTTTT

J: TRBJ2-1
V: TRBV23-1
D: NA
size: NA
CDR3: CASSQWGTPYNEQFF
DNA: TGCGCCAGCAGTCAATGGGGGACCCCCTACAATGAGCAGTTCTTC

J: TRBJ1-2
V: TRBV28
D: NA
size: NA
CDR3: CASTPGHRNRGYTF
DNA: TGTGCCAGCACTCCGGGACATCGAAATAGGGGCTACACCTTC

J: TRBJ1-3
V: TRBV6-8
D: TRBD1
size: few
CDR3: CATRGQEHSGNTIYF
DNA: TGTGCCACCCGGGGACAGGAGCACTCTGGAAACACCATATATTTT

J: TRBJ2-7
V: TRBV28
D: NA
size: few
CDR3: CASSLRFSAYEQYF
DNA: TGTGCCAGCAGTTTAAGGTTTTCCGCCTACGAGCAGTACTTC

J: TRBJ1-5
V: TRBV19
D: TRBD1
size: once
CDR3: CASSNTGDSNQPQHF
DNA: TGTGCCAGTAGTAATACAGGGGACAGCAATCAGCCCCAGCATTTT

J: TRBJ1-5
V: TRBV28
D: TRBD1
size: NA
CDR3: CASSSGQVGQPQHF
DNA: TGTGCCAGCAGCTCAGGACAGGTCGGTCAGCCCCAGCATTTT

J: TRBJ2-1
V: TRBV6-8
D: NA
size: once
CDR3: CASRSPRTSWDEQFF
DNA: TGTGCCAGCAGAAGCCCCCGGACAAGTTGGGATGAGCAGTTCTTC

J: TRBJ1-3
V: TRBV5-1
D: NA
size: NA
CDR3: CASSRGQNGNTIYF
DNA: TGCGCCAGCAGTCGGGGGCAGAATGGAAACACCATATATTTT

J: TRBJ2-6
V: TRBV22-1
D: NA
size: NA
CDR3: CASSVTSGANVLTF
DNA: TGTGCCAGCAGTGTGACCTCTGGGGCCAACGTCCTGACTTTC

J: TRBJ1-2
V: TRBV7-6
D: TRBD1
size: NA
CDR3: CASISSGTGVTGYTF
DNA: TGTGCCAGCATTTCCTCCGGGACAGGGGTTACTGGCTACACCTTC

J: TRBJ1-6
V: TRBV6-8
D: NA
size: NA
CDR3: CASSYLSSPGYSPLHF
DNA: TGTGCCAGCAGTTACCTCTCGTCACCGGGATATTCACCCCTCCACTTT

J: TRBJ2-7
V: TRBV7-2
D: NA
size: NA
CDR3: CASSFEVAHYEQYF
DNA: TGTGCCAGCAGCTTTGAGGTAGCCCACTACGAGCAGTACTTC